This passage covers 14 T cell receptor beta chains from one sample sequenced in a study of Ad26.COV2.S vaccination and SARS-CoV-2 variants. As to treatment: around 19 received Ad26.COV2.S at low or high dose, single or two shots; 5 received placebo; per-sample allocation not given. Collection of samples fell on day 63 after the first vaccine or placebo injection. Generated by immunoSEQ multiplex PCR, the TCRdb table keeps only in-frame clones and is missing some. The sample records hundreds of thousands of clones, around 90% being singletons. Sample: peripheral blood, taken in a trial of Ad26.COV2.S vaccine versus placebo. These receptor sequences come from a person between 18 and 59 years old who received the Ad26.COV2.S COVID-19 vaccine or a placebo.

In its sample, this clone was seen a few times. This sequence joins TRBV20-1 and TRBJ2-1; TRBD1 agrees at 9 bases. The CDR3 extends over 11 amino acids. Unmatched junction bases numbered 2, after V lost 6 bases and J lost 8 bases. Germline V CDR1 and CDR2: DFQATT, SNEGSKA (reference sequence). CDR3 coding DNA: TGCAGTGCGAGGACAGGGGATGAGCAGTTCTTC. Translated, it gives CSARTGDEQFF.

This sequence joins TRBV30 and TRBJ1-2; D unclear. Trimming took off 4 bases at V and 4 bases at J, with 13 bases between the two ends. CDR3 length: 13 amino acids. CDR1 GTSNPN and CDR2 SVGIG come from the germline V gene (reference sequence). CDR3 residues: CAWTILRGYGYTF. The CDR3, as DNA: TGTGCCTGGACCATCTTGAGAGGCTATGGCTACACCTTC.

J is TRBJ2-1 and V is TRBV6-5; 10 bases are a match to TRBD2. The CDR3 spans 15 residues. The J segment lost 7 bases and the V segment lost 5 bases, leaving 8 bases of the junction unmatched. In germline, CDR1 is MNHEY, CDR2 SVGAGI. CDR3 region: CASSQTSGYLNEQFF. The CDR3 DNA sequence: TGTGCCAGCAGTCAGACTAGCGGGTACCTAAATGAGCAGTTCTTC.

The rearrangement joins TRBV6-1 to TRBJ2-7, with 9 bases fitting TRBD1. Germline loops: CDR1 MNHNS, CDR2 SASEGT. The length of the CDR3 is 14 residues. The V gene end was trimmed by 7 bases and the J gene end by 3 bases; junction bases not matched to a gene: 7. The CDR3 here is CASTLTGGHYEQYF. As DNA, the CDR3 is TGTGCCAGCACTCTCACAGGGGGCCACTACGAGCAGTACTTC.

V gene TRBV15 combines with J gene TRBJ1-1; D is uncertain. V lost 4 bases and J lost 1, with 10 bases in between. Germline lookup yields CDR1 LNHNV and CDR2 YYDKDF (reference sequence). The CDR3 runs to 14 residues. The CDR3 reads CATSIFARNTEAFF. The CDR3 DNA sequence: TGTGCCACCAGCATATTCGCCAGGAACACTGAAGCTTTCTTT.

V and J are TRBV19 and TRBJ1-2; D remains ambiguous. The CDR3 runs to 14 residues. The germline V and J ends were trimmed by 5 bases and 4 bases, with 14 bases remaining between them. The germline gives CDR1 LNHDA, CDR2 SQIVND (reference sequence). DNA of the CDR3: TGTGCCAGTAGTGGAATCGAGGCGGGCTATGGCTACACCTTC. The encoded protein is CASSGIEAGYGYTF.

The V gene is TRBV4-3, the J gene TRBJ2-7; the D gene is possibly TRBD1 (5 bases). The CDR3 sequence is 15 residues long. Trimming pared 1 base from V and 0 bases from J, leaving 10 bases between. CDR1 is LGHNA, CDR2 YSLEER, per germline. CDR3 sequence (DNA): TGCGCCAGCAGCCAAGTTAGGGGCAACTCCTACGAGCAGTACTTC. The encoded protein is CASSQVRGNSYEQYF.

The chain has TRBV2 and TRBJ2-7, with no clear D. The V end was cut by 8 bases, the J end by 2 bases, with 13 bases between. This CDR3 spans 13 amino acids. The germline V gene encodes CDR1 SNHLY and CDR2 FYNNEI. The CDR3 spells CASRRGFTYEQYF. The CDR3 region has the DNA TGTGCCAGCCGGAGAGGTTTTACCTACGAGCAGTACTTC.

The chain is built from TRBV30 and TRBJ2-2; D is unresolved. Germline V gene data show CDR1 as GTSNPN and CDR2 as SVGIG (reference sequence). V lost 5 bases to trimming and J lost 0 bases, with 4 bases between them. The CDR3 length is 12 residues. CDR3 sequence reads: CAWAANTGELFF. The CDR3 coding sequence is TGTGCCTGGGCAGCGAACACCGGGGAGCTGTTTTTT.

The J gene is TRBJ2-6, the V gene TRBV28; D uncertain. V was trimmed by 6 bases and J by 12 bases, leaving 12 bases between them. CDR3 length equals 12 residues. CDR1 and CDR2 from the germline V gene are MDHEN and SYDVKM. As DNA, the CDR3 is TGTGCCAGCAGCTCCCCCGTTGGCGTCCTGACTTTC. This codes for CASSSPVGVLTF.

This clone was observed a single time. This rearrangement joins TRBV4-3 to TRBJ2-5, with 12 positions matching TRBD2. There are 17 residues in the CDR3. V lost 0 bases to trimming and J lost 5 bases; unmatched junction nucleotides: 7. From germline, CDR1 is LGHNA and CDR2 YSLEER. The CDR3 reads CASSQDLAGGDRETQYF. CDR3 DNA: TGCGCCAGCAGCCAAGATCTAGCGGGAGGGGATCGGGAGACCCAGTACTTC.

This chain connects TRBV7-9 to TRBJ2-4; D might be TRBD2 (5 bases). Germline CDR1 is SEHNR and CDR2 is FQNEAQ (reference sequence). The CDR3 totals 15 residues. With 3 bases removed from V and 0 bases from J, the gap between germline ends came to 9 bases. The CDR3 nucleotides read TGTGCCAGCAGCTTTTCCGGGATAGCCAAAAACATTCAGTACTTC. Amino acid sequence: CASSFSGIAKNIQYF. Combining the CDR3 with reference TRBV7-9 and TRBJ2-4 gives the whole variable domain DTGVSQNPRHKITKRGQNVTFRCDPISEHNRLYWYRQTLGQGPEFLTYFQNEAQLEKSRLLSDRFSAERPKGSFSTLEIQRTEQGDSAMYLCASSFSGIAKNIQYFGAGTRLSVL.

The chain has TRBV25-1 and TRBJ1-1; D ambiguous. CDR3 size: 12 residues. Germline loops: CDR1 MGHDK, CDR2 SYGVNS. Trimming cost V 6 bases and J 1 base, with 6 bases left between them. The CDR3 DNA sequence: TGTGCCAGCAGGGACTCGAACACTGAAGCTTTCTTT. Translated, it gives CASRDSNTEAFF.

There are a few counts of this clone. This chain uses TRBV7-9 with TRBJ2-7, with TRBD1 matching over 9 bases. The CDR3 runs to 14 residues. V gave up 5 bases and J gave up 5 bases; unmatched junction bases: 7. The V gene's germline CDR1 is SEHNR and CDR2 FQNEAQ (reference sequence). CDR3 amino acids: CASSQPGQGNEQYF. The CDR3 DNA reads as TGTGCCAGCAGCCAGCCGGGACAGGGAAACGAGCAGTACTTC.